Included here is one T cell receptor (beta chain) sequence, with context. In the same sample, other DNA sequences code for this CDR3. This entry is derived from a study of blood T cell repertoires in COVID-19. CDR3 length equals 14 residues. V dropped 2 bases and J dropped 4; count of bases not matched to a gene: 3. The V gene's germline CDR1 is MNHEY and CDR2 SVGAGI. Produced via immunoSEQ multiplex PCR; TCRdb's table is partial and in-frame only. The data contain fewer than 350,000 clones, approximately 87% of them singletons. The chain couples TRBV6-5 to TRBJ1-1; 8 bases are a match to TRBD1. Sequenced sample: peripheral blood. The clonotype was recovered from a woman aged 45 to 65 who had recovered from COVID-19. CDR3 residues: CASSYGTGGTEAFF. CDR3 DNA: TGTGCCAGCAGTTACGGTACAGGGGGCACTGAAGCTTTCTTT.